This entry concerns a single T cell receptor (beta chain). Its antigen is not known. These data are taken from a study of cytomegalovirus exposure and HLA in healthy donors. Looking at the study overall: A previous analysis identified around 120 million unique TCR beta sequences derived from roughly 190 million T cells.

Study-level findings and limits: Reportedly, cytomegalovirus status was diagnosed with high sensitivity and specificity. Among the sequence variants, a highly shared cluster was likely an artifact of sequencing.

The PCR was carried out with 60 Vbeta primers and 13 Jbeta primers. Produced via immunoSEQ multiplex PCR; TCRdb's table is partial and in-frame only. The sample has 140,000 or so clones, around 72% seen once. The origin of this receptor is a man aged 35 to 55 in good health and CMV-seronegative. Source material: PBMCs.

The CDR3 DNA follows: TGCGCCAGCAGTGAGGAGGTGGCGACGGCGGATACGCAGTATTTT. It is translated as CASSEEVATADTQYF. The chain couples TRBV10-1 to TRBJ2-3; D not resolved. Trimming stripped 2 bases from V and 6 bases from J, with 15 bases between. The length of the CDR3 is 15 residues. Germline-derived CDR1 and CDR2 are WNHNN and SYGVQD (reference sequence).